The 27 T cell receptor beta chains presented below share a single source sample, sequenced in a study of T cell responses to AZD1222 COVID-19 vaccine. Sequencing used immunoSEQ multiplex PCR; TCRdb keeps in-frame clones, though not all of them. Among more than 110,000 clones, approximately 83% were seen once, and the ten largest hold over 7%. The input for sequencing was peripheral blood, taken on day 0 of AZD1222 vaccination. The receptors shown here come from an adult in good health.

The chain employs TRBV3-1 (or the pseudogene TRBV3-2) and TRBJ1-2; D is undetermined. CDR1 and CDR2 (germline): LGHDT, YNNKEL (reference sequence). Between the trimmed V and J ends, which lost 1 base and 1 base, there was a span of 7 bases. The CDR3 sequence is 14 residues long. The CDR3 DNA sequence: TGTGCCAGCAGCCAAGTCTGGAGTAACTATGGCTACACCTTC. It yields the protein CASSQVWSNYGYTF.

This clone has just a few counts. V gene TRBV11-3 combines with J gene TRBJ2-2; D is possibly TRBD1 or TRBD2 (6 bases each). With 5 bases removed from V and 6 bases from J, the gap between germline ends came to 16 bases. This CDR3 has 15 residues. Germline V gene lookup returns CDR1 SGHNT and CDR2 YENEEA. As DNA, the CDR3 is TGTGCCAGCAGCCAATGGGGGGCTAGCGCCGGGGAGCTGTTTTTT. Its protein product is CASSQWGASAGELFF.

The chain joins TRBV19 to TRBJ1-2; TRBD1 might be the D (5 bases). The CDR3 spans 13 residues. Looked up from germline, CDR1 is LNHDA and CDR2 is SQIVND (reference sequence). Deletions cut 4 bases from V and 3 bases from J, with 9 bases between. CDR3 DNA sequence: TGTGCCAGTAGTACCACAGGCGACTATGGCTACACCTTC. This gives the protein CASSTTGDYGYTF.

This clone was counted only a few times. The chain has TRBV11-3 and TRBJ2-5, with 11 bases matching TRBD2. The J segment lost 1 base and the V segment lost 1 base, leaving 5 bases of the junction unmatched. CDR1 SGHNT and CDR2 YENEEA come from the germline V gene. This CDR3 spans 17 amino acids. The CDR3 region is CASSLGLAGGLQETQYF. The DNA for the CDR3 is TGTGCCAGCAGCTTAGGCCTAGCGGGGGGCCTCCAAGAGACCCAGTACTTC.

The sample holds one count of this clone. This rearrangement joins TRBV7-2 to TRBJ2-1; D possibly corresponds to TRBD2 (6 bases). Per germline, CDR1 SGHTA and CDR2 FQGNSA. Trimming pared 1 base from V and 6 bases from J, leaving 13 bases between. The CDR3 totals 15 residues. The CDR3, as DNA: TGTGCCAGCAGCTTAGGGGGGGTTTCTTCCAATGAGCAGTTCTTC. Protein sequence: CASSLGGVSSNEQFF.

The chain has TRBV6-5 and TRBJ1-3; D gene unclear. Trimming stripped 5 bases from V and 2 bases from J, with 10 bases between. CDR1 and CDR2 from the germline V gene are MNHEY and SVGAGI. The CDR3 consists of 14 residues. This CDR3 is CASSKQRTGNTIYF. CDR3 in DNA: TGTGCCAGCAGTAAGCAGCGAACTGGAAACACCATATATTTT.

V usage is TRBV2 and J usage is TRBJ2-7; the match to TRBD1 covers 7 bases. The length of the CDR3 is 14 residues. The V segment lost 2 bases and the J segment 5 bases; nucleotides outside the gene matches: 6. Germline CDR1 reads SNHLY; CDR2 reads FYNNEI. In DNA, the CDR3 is TGTGCCAGCAGTGAACTACAGGGGAGCCACGAGCAGTACTTC. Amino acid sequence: CASSELQGSHEQYF.

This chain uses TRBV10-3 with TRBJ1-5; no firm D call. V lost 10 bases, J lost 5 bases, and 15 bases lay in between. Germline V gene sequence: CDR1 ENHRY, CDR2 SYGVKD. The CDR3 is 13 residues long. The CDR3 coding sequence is TGTGCCACCCGGGCCCAGGAGGATCAGCCCCAGCATTTT. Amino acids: CATRAQEDQPQHF.

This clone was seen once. The CDR3 bases are TGTGCCAGCAGCCCCGGGGCTAGGGGGCGGGATACGCAGTATTTT. It is translated as CASSPGARGRDTQYF. The V gene is TRBV21-1, the J gene TRBJ2-3; the tabulated D call, TRBD1, remains unverified against the DNA. TRBV21-1 is termed a pseudogene. The CDR3 is 15 amino acids.

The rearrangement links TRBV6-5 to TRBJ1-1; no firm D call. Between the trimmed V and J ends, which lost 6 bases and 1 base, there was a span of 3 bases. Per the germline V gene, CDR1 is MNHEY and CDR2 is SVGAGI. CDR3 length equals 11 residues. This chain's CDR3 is CASRKNTEAFF. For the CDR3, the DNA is TGTGCCAGCAGGAAGAACACTGAAGCTTTCTTT.

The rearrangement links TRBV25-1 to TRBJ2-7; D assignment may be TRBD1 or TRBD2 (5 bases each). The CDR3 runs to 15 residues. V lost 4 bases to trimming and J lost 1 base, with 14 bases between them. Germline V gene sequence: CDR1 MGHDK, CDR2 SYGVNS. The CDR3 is CASSVLGPLSYEQYF. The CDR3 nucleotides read TGTGCCAGCAGTGTTTTGGGACCGTTATCCTACGAGCAGTACTTC.

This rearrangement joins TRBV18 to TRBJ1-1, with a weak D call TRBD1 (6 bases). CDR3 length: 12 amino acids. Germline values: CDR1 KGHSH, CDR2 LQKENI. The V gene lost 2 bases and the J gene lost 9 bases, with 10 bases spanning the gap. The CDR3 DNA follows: TGTGCCAGCTCACCATCCGGACAGCAAGCTTTCTTT. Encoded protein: CASSPSGQQAFF.

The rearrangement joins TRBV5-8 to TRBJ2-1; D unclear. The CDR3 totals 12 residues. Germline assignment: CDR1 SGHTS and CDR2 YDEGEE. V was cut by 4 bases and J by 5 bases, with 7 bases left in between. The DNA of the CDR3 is TGTGCCAGCAGCCTGGCGAACAATGAGCAGTTCTTC. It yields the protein CASSLANNEQFF.

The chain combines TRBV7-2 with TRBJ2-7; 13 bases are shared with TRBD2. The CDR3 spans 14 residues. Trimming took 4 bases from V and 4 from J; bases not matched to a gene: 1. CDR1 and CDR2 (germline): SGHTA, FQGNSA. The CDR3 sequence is CASSWTSGGYEQYF. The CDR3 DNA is TGTGCCAGCAGCTGGACTAGCGGGGGTTACGAGCAGTACTTC. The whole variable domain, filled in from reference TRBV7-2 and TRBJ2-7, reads GAGVSQSPSNKVTEKGKDVELRCDPISGHTALYWYRQSLGQGLEFLIYFQGNSAPDKSGLPSDRFSAERTGGSVSTLTIQRTQQEDSAVYLCASSWTSGGYEQYFGPGTRLTVT.

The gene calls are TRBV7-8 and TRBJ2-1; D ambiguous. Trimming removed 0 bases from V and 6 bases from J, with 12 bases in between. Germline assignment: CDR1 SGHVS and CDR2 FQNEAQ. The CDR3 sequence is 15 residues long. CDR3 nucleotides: TGTGCCAGCAGCTTAGCCCCCAGAAGCGCCAATGAGCAGTTCTTC. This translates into CASSLAPRSANEQFF.

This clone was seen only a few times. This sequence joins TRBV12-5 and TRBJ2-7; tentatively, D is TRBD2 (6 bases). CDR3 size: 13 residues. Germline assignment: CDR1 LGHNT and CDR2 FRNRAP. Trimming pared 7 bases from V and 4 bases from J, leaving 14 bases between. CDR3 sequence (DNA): TGTGCTAGTGCTATGGGGGGTTTTTACGAGCAGTACTTC. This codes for CASAMGGFYEQYF.

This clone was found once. DNA of the CDR3: TGTGCCAGTAGTCCCTACGAGCGGGGGACTCCTTTCTTT. This sequence encodes CASSPYERGTPFF. The V and J genes are TRBV19 and TRBJ1-1; TRBD1 might be the D (5 bases). CDR1 and CDR2 from the germline V gene are LNHDA and SQIVND (reference sequence). The CDR3 totals 13 residues. V was pared by 5 bases and J by 12 bases, with 19 bases between.

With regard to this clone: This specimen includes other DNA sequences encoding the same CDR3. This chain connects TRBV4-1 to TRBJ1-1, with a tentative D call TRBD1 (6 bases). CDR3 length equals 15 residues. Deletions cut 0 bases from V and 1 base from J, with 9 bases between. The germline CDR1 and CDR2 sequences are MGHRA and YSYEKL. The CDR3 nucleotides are TGCGCCAGCAGCCAAGAGGGCAGGGGGAACACTGAAGCTTTCTTT. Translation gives CASSQEGRGNTEAFF.

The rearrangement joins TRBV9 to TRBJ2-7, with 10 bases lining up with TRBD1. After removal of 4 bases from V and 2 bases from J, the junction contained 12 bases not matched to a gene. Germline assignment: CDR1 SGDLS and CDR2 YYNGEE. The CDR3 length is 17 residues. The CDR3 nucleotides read TGTGCCAGCAGCTCCTCCGGGACAGGGGATGCTACCTACGAGCAGTACTTC. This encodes CASSSSGTGDATYEQYF.

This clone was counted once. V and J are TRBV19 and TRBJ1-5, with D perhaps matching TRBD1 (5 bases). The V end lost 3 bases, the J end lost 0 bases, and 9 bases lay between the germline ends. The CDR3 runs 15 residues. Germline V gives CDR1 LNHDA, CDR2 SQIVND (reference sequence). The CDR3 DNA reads TGTGCCAGTAGTATGGGGGGGGATAGCAATCAGCCCCAGCATTTT. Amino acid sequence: CASSMGGDSNQPQHF. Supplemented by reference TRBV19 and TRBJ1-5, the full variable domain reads DGGITQSPKYLFRKEGQNVTLSCEQNLNHDAMYWYRQDPGQGLRLIYYSQIVNDFQKGDIAEGYSVSREKKESFPLTVTSAQKNPTAFYLCASSMGGDSNQPQHFGDGTRLSIL.

The CDR3 spells CASTPTGTGAKTQHF. The CDR3 nucleotides read TGTGCCAGTACCCCTACCGGGACAGGGGCCAAGACCCAGCATTTT. This chain connects TRBV19 to TRBJ1-5; 10 bases are shared with TRBD1. This CDR3 is 15 amino acids long. Germline CDR1 and CDR2: LNHDA and SQIVND (reference sequence). Trimming took 7 bases from V and 11 from J; bases not matched to a gene: 14.

The CDR3 is CASSPPGQGKKNYGYTF. CDR3 DNA: TGTGCCAGCTCACCGCCGGGACAGGGAAAGAAAAACTATGGCTACACCTTC. This sequence joins TRBV18 and TRBJ1-2; the match to TRBD1 covers 9 bases. J lost 2 bases, V lost 3 bases, and 10 bases had no gene match. This CDR3 has 17 amino acids. Per the germline V gene, CDR1 is KGHSH and CDR2 is LQKENI.

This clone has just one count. This CDR3 reads CASMTDRNTEAFF. Written as DNA, the CDR3 is TGTGCCAGCATGACGGACAGGAACACTGAAGCTTTCTTT. The V and J genes are TRBV2 and TRBJ1-1, with D possibly matching TRBD1 (6 bases). The V and J ends lost 7 bases and 1 base respectively, with 10 bases between them. From germline, CDR1 is SNHLY and CDR2 FYNNEI. This CDR3 spans 13 amino acids.

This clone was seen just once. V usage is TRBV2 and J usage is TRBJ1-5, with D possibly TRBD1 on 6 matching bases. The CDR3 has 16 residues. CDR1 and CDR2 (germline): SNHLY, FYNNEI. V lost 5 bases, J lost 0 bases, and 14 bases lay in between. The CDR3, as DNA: TGTGCCAGCAGTCCCCGGGACATGTATAGCAATCAGCCCCAGCATTTT. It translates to CASSPRDMYSNQPQHF.

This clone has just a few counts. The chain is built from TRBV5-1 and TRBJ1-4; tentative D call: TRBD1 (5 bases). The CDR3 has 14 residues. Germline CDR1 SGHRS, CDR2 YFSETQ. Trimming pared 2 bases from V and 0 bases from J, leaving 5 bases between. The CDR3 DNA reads TGCGCCAGCAGCTTAGGGGCAACTAATGAAAAACTGTTTTTT. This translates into CASSLGATNEKLFF.

The CDR3 sequence: CASSTPALGEGYTF. The DNA for the CDR3 is TGTGCCAGCAGTACGCCGGCCCTGGGTGAAGGCTACACCTTC. V and J are TRBV6-1 and TRBJ1-2, with no clear D. The CDR3 covers 14 residues. Germline V lookup: CDR1 MNHNS, CDR2 SASEGT. Between the trimmed V and J ends, which lost 5 bases and 8 bases, there was a span of 18 bases.

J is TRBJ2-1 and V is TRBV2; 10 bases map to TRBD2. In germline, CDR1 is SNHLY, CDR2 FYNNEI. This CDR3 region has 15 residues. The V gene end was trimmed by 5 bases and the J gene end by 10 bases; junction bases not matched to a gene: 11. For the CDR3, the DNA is TGTGCCAGCAGTTTCCTTAGCGGGAGGACTGGCGAGCAGTTCTTC. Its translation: CASSFLSGRTGEQFF.